This TCR beta chain comes out of a study of early T cells in non-severe SARS-CoV-2 infection. Study as a whole: Alpha and beta chains were unpaired, from unsorted whole-blood bulk RNA.

Unique molecular identifiers were attached to individual cDNA molecules. TCRdb called the 5' RACE reads again in MiXCR, with one record for every CDR3 protein. The table lists over 90,000 distinct CDR3 sequences, 10% to 15% of them singletons. Germline-derived CDR1 and CDR2 are MRHNA and SNTAGT. The CDR3 contains 15 residues. In its sample, this clonotype was seen many times. One junction end does not reproduce the germline sequence, and a read error may be involved. The clonotype comes from an adult who was a healthcare worker with PCR-confirmed SARS-CoV-2 infection or an uninfected control (not recorded which). The V and J genes are TRBV6-4 and TRBJ2-2; D call uncertain. Sequenced material: whole blood. The CDR3 protein is CASTPAAGDTGELFF. CDR3 bases: TGCGCCAGCACCCCGGCTGCAGGCGACACCGGGGAGCTGTTTTTT.